This TCR beta chain was identified in a study of blood T cell repertoires in COVID-19. As for the study in general: The United States, Italy and Spain supplied acute and convalescent COVID-19 samples.

The ends lost 4 bases at V and 6 bases at J; junction bases unmatched: 8. Germline lookup yields CDR1 SGHRS and CDR2 YFSETQ. The CDR3 has 14 residues. Sequencing was performed with immunoSEQ multiplex PCR; in TCRdb, only in-frame clones are kept and a portion is missing. The sample lists roughly 46,000 clones; 88% were seen once. The clonotype originates from a human donor with active COVID-19. The donor label of this sample is uncertain. The chain has TRBV5-1 and TRBJ2-7; 9 positions agree with TRBD1. The source material was peripheral blood. This chain's CDR3 is CASSMDRGGGEQYF. In DNA, the CDR3 is TGCGCCAGCAGCATGGACAGGGGTGGTGGCGAGCAGTACTTC.